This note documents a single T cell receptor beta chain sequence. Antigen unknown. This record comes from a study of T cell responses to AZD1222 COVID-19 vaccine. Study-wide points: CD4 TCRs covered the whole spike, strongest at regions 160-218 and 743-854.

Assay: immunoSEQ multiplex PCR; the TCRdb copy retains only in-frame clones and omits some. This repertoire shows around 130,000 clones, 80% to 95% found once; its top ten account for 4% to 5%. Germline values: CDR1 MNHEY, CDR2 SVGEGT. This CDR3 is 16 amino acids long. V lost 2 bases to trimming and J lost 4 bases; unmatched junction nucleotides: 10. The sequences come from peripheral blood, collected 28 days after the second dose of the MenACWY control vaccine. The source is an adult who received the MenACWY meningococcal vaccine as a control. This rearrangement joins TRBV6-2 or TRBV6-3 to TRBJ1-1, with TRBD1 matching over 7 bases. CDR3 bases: TGTGCCAGCAGTTACCCCACAGGGGCCGGGGGCACTGAAGCTTTCTTT. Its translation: CASSYPTGAGGTEAFF.